This entry concerns a single T cell receptor beta chain. The V gene's germline CDR1 is MGHRA and CDR2 YSYEKL. Trimming removed 1 base at V and 1 base at J, with 12 bases between. The CDR3 extends over 16 amino acids. MiXCR, applied by TCRdb to the 5' RACE reads, yields one record per CDR3 protein. This table has 1,800,000 or so distinct CDR3 sequences, around 33% appearing once. This record belongs to a study of identical twins. Sequencing was done on a sample of cord blood. The clonotype was recovered from a newborn girl in good health. This chain joins TRBV4-1 and TRBJ2-3; tentatively, D is TRBD1 or TRBD2 (6 bases each). CDR3 in DNA: TGCGCCAGCAGCCAAGTGACCGGGGGCCGCACAGATACGCAGTATTTT. This translates into CASSQVTGGRTDTQYF.